Listed here are 18 T cell receptor beta chains from one sample, sequenced in a study of blood T cell repertoires in COVID-19. Clones were sequenced by immunoSEQ multiplex PCR, and TCRdb holds only the in-frame ones, with some missing. Of 310,000 or so clones detected, roughly 92% appear once; the ten largest clones hold over 2%. Sequenced material: peripheral blood. Source of these receptors: a young woman with COVID-19, enrolled during active disease.

The chain has TRBV5-4 and TRBJ2-1; 8 bases are shared with TRBD2. Germline-derived CDR1 and CDR2 are SGHNT and YYREEE (reference sequence). CDR3 length: 14 residues. The V segment lost 4 bases and the J segment 6 bases; nucleotides outside the gene matches: 6. The CDR3 sequence: CASSQTSVGNEQFF. CDR3 bases: TGTGCCAGCAGCCAGACTAGCGTAGGCAATGAGCAGTTCTTC.

The chain combines TRBV5-1 with TRBJ2-5, with 11 positions matching TRBD2. This CDR3 region has 15 residues. Germline V lookup: CDR1 SGHRS, CDR2 YFSETQ. V shed 7 bases, J shed 3 bases, and the junction held 8 bases outside the gene matches. CDR3 nucleotides: TGCGCCAGCCGACTAGCGGGAATGGGGAAAGAGACCCAGTACTTC. Protein sequence: CASRLAGMGKETQYF.

This rearrangement joins TRBV5-1 to TRBJ1-3; D ambiguous. Germline lookup yields CDR1 SGHRS and CDR2 YFSETQ. V lost 4 bases to trimming and J lost 3 bases, with 11 bases between them. There are 14 residues in the CDR3. CDR3 sequence: CASSPTGFGNTIYF. CDR3 bases: TGCGCCAGCAGCCCTACCGGGTTTGGAAACACCATATATTTT.

The V gene is TRBV5-1, the J gene TRBJ1-2; D not certain. The CDR3 has 13 residues. The V end lost 1 base, the J end lost 8 bases, and 12 bases lay between the germline ends. Germline-derived CDR1 and CDR2 are SGHRS and YFSETQ. The CDR3 region is CASSLSAGGGYTF. DNA of the CDR3: TGCGCCAGCAGCTTGTCGGCGGGCGGCGGCTACACCTTC.

This sequence joins TRBV6-5 and TRBJ1-1; 10 nucleotides line up with TRBD1. The CDR3 runs 13 residues. Germline V gene data show CDR1 as MNHEY and CDR2 as SVGAGI. Trimming removed 4 bases from V and 5 bases from J; junction bases left unmatched: 1. CDR3 sequence (DNA): TGTGCCAGCAGTTCGGACAGGGGGACTGAAGCTTTCTTT. Translation gives CASSSDRGTEAFF.

The V gene is TRBV19, the J gene TRBJ1-5, with 10 bases lining up with TRBD1. Losses at the gene ends were 1 base for V and 7 bases for J; bases not matched to a gene: 4. The CDR3 runs 15 residues. Germline V CDR1 and CDR2: LNHDA, SQIVND (reference sequence). This chain's CDR3 is CASSIVGTGDQPQHF. CDR3 sequence (DNA): TGTGCCAGTAGTATAGTCGGGACAGGGGACCAGCCCCAGCATTTT.

DNA for the CDR3: TGTGCCAGCAGCGTTACAGGTAACATGAACACTGAAGCTTTCTTT. Encoded protein: CASSVTGNMNTEAFF. The rearrangement joins TRBV9 to TRBJ1-1; TRBD1 is a possible D gene (5 bases). Trimming removed 2 bases at V and 0 bases at J, with 11 bases between. There are 15 residues in the CDR3. CDR1 is SGDLS and CDR2 is YYNGEE in the germline V gene.

V usage is TRBV7-9 and J usage is TRBJ1-3; 9 nucleotides agree with TRBD1. CDR1 and CDR2 from the germline V gene are SEHNR and FQNEAQ (reference sequence). CDR3 size: 16 residues. V shed 4 bases, J shed 2 bases, and the junction held 6 bases outside the gene matches. The CDR3 nucleotides are TGTGCCAGCAGCTCACGGACAGGGGAAGCTGGAAACACCATATATTTT. It is translated as CASSSRTGEAGNTIYF.

The chain is built from TRBV19 and TRBJ1-2; TRBD1 is a possible D gene (5 bases). Deletions cut 5 bases from V and 8 bases from J, with 12 bases between. Germline V lookup: CDR1 LNHDA, CDR2 SQIVND (reference sequence). This CDR3 spans 12 amino acids. The CDR3 nucleotides are TGTGCCAGTAGTGAAACAGGTAGAGGCTACACCTTC. Protein: CASSETGRGYTF.

The gene calls are TRBV10-3 and TRBJ2-6; 8 bases match TRBD1. V lost 3 bases, J lost 0 bases, and 10 bases stayed unmatched. Germline CDR1 and CDR2: ENHRY and SYGVKD. The CDR3 totals 19 residues. The CDR3: CAISDQPGTGSSGANVLTF. CDR3 nucleotides: TGTGCCATCAGTGACCAACCCGGGACAGGTAGCTCTGGGGCCAACGTCCTGACTTTC.

The rearrangement links TRBV10-3 to TRBJ2-1; TRBD2 agrees at 11 bases. Germline CDR1 and CDR2: ENHRY and SYGVKD. The V segment lost 5 bases and the J segment 5 bases; nucleotides outside the gene matches: 5. The CDR3 has 15 residues. Here the CDR3 reads CAISLTSGRNNEQFF. CDR3 in DNA: TGTGCCATCAGTCTAACTAGCGGGAGAAACAATGAGCAGTTCTTC.

The V and J genes are TRBV10-3 and TRBJ1-4; tentatively, D is TRBD1 (5 bases). With 8 bases removed from V and 1 base from J, the gap between germline ends came to 8 bases. CDR1 is ENHRY and CDR2 is SYGVKD in the germline V gene. This CDR3 is built from 13 residues. The chain's CDR3 is CAIGGETNEKLFF. The CDR3 bases are TGTGCCATCGGGGGGGAAACTAATGAAAAACTGTTTTTT.

V and J are TRBV5-6 and TRBJ2-2; no firm D call. This CDR3 region has 14 residues. The V end lost 0 bases, the J end lost 2 bases, and 5 bases lay between the germline ends. Germline loops: CDR1 SGHDT, CDR2 YYEEEE. The CDR3 DNA is TGTGCCAGCAGCTTGGATCTAAACACCGGGGAGCTGTTTTTT. It specifies CASSLDLNTGELFF.

This sequence joins TRBV9 and TRBJ2-6, with 9 bases lining up with TRBD1. The CDR3 runs to 18 residues. J was trimmed by 4 bases and V by 0 bases; bases with no gene match: 8. CDR1 SGDLS and CDR2 YYNGEE come from the germline V gene. The CDR3 reads CASSVEGQGAKGANVLTF. As DNA, the CDR3 is TGTGCCAGCAGCGTAGAGGGACAGGGAGCTAAAGGGGCCAACGTCCTGACTTTC.

This chain connects TRBV7-9 to TRBJ2-5, with 14 bases aligning to TRBD2. The CDR3 is made up of 16 amino acids. Unmatched junction bases numbered 10, after V lost 8 bases and J lost 5 bases. Germline V gene data show CDR1 as SEHNR and CDR2 as FQNEAQ (reference sequence). CDR3 DNA: TGTGCCAGCCCTCAGCCGGGACTAGCGGGAGTTGAGACCCAGTACTTC. Its translation is CASPQPGLAGVETQYF.

V usage is TRBV27 and J usage is TRBJ1-1, with 7 bases matching TRBD1. Germline assignment: CDR1 MNHEY and CDR2 SMNVEV (reference sequence). There are 16 residues in the CDR3. V shed 3 bases, J shed 0 bases, and the junction held 7 bases outside the gene matches. CDR3 residues: CASSFIYRGLNTEAFF. The CDR3 DNA sequence: TGTGCCAGCAGTTTCATCTACAGGGGACTGAACACTGAAGCTTTCTTT.

The J gene is TRBJ2-1, the V gene TRBV6-5; 9 bases line up with TRBD1. Germline V gene data show CDR1 as MNHEY and CDR2 as SVGAGI. The V gene end was trimmed by 5 bases and the J gene end by 6 bases; junction bases not matched to a gene: 5. CDR3 length: 14 amino acids. CDR3: CASSTGTGPNEQFF. CDR3 bases: TGTGCCAGCAGTACCGGGACAGGGCCCAATGAGCAGTTCTTC.

The V gene is TRBV29-1, the J gene TRBJ2-1; 9 nucleotides agree with TRBD1. The CDR3 is 15 amino acids. Germline assignment: CDR1 SQVTM and CDR2 ANQGSEA. V lost 4 bases to trimming and J lost 6 bases; unmatched junction nucleotides: 10. The CDR3 is CSVAGQGYGFNEQFF. DNA for the CDR3: TGCAGCGTTGCGGGACAGGGATATGGATTCAATGAGCAGTTCTTC.